This T cell receptor beta chain originates from a study of PD-L1 blockade in urothelial cancer. As for the study in general: Most patients, about nine tenths of the roughly 29, were males with bladder-origin cancer. Patients had received 0 to 3 prior chemotherapy regimens. The median number of T cells present in blood samples was roughly 140,000.

Sequenced by immunoSEQ multiplex PCR; TCRdb stores in-frame clones only, minus some. The table lists 13,000 to 15,000 clones, around 87% of them singletons, with about 15% in the top ten. The V segment lost 0 bases and the J segment 6 bases; nucleotides outside the gene matches: 13. This CDR3 contains 18 residues. This sequence was found in a man aged 70-80 years with urothelial cancer. The chain links TRBV23-1 to TRBJ2-7; TRBD2 agrees at 11 bases. TRBV23-1 is an ORF, with its function uncertain. This specimen was PBMCs, taken around atezolizumab (anti-PD-L1) treatment. The CDR3 loop reads CASSQSSPELAGDAEQYF. The CDR3 DNA follows: TGCGCCAGCAGTCAATCGAGTCCCGAACTAGCGGGAGACGCCGAGCAGTACTTC.